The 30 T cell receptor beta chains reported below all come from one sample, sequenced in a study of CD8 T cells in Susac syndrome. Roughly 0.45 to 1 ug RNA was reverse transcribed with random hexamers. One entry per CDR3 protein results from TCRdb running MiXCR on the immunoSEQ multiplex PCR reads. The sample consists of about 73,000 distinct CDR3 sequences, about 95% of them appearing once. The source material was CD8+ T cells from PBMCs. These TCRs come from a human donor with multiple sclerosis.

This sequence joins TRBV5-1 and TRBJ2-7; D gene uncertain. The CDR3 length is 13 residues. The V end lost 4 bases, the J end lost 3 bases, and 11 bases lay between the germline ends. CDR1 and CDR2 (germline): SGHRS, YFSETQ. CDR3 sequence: CASSPVGYYEQYF. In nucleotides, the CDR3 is TGCGCCAGCAGCCCCGTGGGGTACTACGAGCAGTACTTC.

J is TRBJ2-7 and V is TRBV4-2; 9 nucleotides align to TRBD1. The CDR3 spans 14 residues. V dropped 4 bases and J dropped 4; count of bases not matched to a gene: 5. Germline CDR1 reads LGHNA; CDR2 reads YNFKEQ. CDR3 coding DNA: TGTGCCAGCAGCCCGGGACAGGGTGGGTACGAGCAGTACTTC. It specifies CASSPGQGGYEQYF.

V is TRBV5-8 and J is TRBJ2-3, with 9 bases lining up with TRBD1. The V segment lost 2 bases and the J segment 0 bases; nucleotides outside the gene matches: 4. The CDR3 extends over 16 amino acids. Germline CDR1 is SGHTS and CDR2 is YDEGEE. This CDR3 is CASSLTDRGSTDTQYF. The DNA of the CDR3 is TGTGCCAGCAGCTTAACGGACAGGGGAAGCACAGATACGCAGTATTTT. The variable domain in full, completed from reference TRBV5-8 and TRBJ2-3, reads EAGVTQSPTHLIKTRGQQATLRCSPISGHTSVYWYQQALGLGLQFLLWYDEGEERNRGNFPPRFSGRQFPNYSSELNVNALELEDSALYLCASSLTDRGSTDTQYFGPGTRLTVL.

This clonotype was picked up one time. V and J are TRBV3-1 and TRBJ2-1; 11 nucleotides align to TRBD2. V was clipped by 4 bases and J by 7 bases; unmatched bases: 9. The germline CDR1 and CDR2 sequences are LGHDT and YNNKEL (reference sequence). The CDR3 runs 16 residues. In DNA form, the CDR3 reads TGTGCCAGCAGCCCCCTTAAGGCTAGCGGGAGGAATGAGCAGTTCTTC. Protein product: CASSPLKASGRNEQFF.

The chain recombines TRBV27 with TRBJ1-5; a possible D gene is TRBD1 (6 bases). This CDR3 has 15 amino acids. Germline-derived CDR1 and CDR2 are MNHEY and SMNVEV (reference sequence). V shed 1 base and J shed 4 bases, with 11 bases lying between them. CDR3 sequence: CASSLWGGANQPQHF. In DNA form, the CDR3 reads TGTGCCAGCAGTTTATGGGGGGGGGCGAATCAGCCCCAGCATTTT.

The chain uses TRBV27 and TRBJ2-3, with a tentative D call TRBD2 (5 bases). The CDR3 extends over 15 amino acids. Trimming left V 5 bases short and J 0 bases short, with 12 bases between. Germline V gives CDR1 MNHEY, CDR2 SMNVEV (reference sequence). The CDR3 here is CASSPLDFSTDTQYF. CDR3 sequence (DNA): TGTGCCAGCAGTCCTTTGGACTTTAGCACAGATACGCAGTATTTT.

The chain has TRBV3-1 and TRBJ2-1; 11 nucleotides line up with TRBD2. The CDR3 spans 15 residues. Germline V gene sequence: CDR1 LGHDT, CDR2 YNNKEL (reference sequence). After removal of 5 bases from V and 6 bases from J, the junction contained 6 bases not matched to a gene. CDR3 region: CASSLAGGPINEQFF. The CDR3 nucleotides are TGTGCCAGCAGCTTAGCGGGAGGGCCCATCAATGAGCAGTTCTTC.

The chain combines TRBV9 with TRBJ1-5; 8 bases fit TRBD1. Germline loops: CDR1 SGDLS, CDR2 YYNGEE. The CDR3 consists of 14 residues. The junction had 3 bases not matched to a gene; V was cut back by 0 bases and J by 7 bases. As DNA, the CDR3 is TGTGCCAGCAGCGTAGCAGGGGGCCGGCAGCCCCAGCATTTT. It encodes CASSVAGGRQPQHF.

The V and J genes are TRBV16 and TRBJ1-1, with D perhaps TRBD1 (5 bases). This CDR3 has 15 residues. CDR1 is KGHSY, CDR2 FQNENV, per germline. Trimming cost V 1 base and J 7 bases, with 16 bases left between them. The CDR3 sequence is CASSQWEGTDLEAFF. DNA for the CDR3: TGTGCCAGCAGCCAATGGGAGGGGACGGACCTTGAAGCTTTCTTT.

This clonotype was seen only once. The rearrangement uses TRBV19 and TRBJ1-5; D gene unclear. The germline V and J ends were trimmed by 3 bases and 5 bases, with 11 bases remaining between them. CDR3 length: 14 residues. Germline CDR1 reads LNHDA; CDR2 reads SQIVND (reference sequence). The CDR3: CASSIARVDQPQHF. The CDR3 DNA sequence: TGTGCCAGTAGTATTGCCCGAGTTGATCAGCCCCAGCATTTT. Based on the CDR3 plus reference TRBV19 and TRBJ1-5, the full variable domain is DGGITQSPKYLFRKEGQNVTLSCEQNLNHDAMYWYRQDPGQGLRLIYYSQIVNDFQKGDIAEGYSVSREKKESFPLTVTSAQKNPTAFYLCASSIARVDQPQHFGDGTRLSIL.

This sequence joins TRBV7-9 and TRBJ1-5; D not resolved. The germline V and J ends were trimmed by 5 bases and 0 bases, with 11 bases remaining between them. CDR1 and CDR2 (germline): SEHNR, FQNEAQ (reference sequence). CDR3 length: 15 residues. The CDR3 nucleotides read TGTGCCAGCAGCGGAGGACGGTATAGCAATCAGCCCCAGCATTTT. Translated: CASSGGRYSNQPQHF. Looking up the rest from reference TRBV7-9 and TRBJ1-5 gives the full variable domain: DTGVSQNPRHKITKRGQNVTFRCDPISEHNRLYWYRQTLGQGPEFLTYFQNEAQLEKSRLLSDRFSAERPKGSFSTLEIQRTEQGDSAMYLCASSGGRYSNQPQHFGDGTRLSIL.

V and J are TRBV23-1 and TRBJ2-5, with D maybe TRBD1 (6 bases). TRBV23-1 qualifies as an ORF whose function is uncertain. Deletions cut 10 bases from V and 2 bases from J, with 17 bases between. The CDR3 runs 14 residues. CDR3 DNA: TGCGCCAACCTCCAGGGGAATTGGCAAGAGACCCAGTACTTC. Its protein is CANLQGNWQETQYF.

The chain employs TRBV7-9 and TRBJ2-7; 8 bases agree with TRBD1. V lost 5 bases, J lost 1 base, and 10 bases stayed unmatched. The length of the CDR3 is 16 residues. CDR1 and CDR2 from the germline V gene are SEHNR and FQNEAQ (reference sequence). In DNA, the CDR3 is TGTGCCAGCAGCCCTCGGACAGGGAGGAAGTCCTACGAGCAGTACTTC. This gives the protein CASSPRTGRKSYEQYF.

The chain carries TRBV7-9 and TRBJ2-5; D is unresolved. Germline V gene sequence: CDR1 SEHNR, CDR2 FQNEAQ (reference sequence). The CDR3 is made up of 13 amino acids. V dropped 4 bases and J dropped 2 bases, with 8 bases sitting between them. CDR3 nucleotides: TGTGCCAGCAGCTCCCTGCGGCAAGAGACCCAGTACTTC. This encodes CASSSLRQETQYF.

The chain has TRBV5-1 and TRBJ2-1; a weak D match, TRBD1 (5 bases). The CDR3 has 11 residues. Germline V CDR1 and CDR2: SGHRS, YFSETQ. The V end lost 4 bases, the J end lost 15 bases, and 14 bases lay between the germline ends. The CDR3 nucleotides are TGCGCCAGCAGCCAAGGGGTCGCCTGGTTCTTC. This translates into CASSQGVAWFF.

CDR3 sequence reads: CAWSLSGGRGETQYF. The CDR3 DNA reads as TGTGCCTGGAGTCTCAGCGGGGGGAGAGGAGAGACCCAGTACTTC. The chain recombines TRBV30 with TRBJ2-5, with 9 bases aligning to TRBD2. The trim removed 2 bases at V and 4 bases at J, leaving 8 bases unmatched. This CDR3 comprises 15 residues. CDR1 is GTSNPN and CDR2 is SVGIG in the germline V gene (reference sequence).

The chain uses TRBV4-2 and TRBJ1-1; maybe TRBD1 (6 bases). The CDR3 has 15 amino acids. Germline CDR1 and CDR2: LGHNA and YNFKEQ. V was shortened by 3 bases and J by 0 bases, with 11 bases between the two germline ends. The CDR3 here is CASSHNTGLNTEAFF. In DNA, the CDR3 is TGTGCCAGCAGCCACAACACAGGGTTGAACACTGAAGCTTTCTTT.

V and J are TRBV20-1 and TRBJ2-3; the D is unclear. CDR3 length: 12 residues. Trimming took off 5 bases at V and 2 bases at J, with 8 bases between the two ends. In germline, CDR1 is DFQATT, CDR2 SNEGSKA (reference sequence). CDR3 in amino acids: CSAVRATDTQYF. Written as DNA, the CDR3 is TGCAGTGCTGTAAGGGCCACAGATACGCAGTATTTT.

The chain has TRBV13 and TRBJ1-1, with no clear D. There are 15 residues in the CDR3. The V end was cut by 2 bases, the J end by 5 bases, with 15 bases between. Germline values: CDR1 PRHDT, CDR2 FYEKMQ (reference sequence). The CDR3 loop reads CASSLRRGSGTEAFF. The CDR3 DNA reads TGTGCCAGCAGCTTACGGCGGGGAAGCGGGACTGAAGCTTTCTTT.

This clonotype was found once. The CDR3 is CASTVGDPGTYEQYF. The CDR3 nucleotides are TGTGCCAGCACCGTAGGGGACCCGGGGACCTACGAGCAGTACTTC. The V call is TRBV11-2, the J call TRBJ2-7; D is tentatively TRBD1 or TRBD2 (5 bases each). In germline, CDR1 is SGHAT, CDR2 FQNNGV. CDR3 length equals 15 residues. V lost 7 bases and J 2 bases, leaving 18 bases between the germline ends. The full variable domain, in which reference TRBV11-2 and TRBJ2-7 provide the parts outside the CDR3, is EAGVAQSPRYKIIEKRQSVAFWCNPISGHATLYWYQQILGQGPKLLIQFQNNGVVDDSQLPKDRFSAERLKGVDSTLKIQPAKLEDSAVYLCASTVGDPGTYEQYFGPGTRLTVT.

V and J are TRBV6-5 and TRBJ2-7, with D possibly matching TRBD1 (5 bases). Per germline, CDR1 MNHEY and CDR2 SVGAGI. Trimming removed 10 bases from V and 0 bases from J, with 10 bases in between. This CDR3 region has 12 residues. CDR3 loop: CATGILSYEQYF. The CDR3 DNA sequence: TGTGCCACAGGGATTCTCTCCTACGAGCAGTACTTC.

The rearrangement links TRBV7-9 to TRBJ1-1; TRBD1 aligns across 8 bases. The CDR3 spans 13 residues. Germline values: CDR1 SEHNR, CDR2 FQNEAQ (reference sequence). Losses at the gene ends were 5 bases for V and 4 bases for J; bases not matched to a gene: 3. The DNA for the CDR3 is TGTGCCAGCAGCCCCGGACAGGGCACTGAAGCTTTCTTT. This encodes CASSPGQGTEAFF. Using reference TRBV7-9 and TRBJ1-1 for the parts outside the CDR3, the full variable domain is DTGVSQNPRHKITKRGQNVTFRCDPISEHNRLYWYRQTLGQGPEFLTYFQNEAQLEKSRLLSDRFSAERPKGSFSTLEIQRTEQGDSAMYLCASSPGQGTEAFFGQGTRLTVV.

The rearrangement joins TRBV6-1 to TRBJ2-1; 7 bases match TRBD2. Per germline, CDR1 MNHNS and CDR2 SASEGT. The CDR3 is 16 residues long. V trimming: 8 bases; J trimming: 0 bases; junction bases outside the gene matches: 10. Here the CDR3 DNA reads TGTGCCAGCCCCTCCAAAGCGGGAATCTCCTACAATGAGCAGTTCTTC. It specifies CASPSKAGISYNEQFF.

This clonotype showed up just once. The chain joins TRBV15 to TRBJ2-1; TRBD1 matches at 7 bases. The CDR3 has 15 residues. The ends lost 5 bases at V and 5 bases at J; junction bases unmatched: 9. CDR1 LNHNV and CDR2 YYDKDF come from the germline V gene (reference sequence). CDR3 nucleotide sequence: TGTGCCACCAGCCTTACAGGGGCGATCCACAATGAGCAGTTCTTC. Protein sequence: CATSLTGAIHNEQFF.

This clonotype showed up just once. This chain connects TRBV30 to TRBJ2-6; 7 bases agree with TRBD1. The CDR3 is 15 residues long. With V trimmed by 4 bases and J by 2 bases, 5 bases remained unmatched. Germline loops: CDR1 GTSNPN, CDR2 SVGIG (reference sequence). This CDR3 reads CAWNRGSPGANVLTF. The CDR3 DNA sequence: TGTGCCTGGAACAGGGGATCCCCTGGGGCCAACGTCCTGACTTTC. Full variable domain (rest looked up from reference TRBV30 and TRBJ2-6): SQTIHQWPATLVQPVGSPLSLECTVEGTSNPNLYWYRQAAGRGLQLLFYSVGIGQISSEVPQNLSASRPQDRQFILSSKKLLLSDSGFYLCAWNRGSPGANVLTFGAGSRLTVL.

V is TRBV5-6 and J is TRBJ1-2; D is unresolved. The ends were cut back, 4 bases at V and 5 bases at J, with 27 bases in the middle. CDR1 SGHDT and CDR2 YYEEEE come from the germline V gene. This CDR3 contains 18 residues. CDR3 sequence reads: CASSRASAADGGIYGYTF. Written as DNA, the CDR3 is TGTGCCAGCAGCAGAGCAAGCGCGGCGGACGGCGGAATTTATGGCTACACCTTC.

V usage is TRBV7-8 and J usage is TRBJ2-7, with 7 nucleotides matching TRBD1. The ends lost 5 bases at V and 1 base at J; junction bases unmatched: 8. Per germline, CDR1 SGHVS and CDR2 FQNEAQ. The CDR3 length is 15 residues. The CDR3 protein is CASSTDRTASYEQYF. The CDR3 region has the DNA TGTGCCAGCAGCACGGACAGGACAGCTTCCTACGAGCAGTACTTC.

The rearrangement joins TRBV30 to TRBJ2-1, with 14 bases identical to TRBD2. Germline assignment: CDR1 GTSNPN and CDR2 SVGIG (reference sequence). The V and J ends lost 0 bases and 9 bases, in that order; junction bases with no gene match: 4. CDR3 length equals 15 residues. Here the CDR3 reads CAWSVGTSGSGEQFF. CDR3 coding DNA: TGTGCCTGGAGTGTAGGGACTAGCGGGAGTGGTGAGCAGTTCTTC. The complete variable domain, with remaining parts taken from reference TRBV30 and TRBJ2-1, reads SQTIHQWPATLVQPVGSPLSLECTVEGTSNPNLYWYRQAAGRGLQLLFYSVGIGQISSEVPQNLSASRPQDRQFILSSKKLLLSDSGFYLCAWSVGTSGSGEQFFGPGTRLTVL.

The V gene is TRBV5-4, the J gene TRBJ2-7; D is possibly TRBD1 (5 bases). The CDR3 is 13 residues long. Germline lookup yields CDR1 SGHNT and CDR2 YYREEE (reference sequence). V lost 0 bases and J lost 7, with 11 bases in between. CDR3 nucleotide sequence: TGTGCCAGCAGCTTGGACAGGTTGGGGGAGCAGTACTTC. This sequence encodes CASSLDRLGEQYF.

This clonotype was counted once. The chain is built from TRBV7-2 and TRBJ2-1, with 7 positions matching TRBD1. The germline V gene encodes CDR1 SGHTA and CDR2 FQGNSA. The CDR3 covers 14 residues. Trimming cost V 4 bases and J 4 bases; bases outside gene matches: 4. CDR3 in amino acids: CASSSRTGYNEQFF. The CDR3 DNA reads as TGTGCCAGCAGCTCCAGGACAGGTTACAATGAGCAGTTCTTC.